The 30 T cell receptor beta chains below were found in one sample sequenced in a study of blood T cells in healthy people across ages (dated by TCRdb to about 2015). Libraries were made using 5' RACE. The run used an Illumina HiSeq 2500. A second about 6 to 11 cycle PCR used a sample-barcoded 5' primer and a J-beta primer mix. Using fastp trimming at Q25 and MiXCR clonotype assembly, TCRdb reanalyzed the public sequencing data and kept in-frame beta chains. Rows matching on CDR3 protein sequence are summarized as one entry with the most common DNA and genes. Across this sample there are about 780,000 distinct CDR3 sequences, with 46% seen only once. Around 18% of the sample is in the top ten clones. Sequenced material: blood. The receptors originated from a man at least 80 years old in good health.

The chain links TRBV3-1 to TRBJ1-2; 7 bases fit TRBD1. Germline CDR1 and CDR2: LGHDT and YNNKEL (reference sequence). The V and J ends lost 0 bases and 8 bases, in that order; junction bases with no gene match: 6. This CDR3 comprises 14 residues. The CDR3 is CASSQEDRAGGYTF. The CDR3 nucleotides are TGTGCCAGCAGCCAAGAAGACAGGGCAGGGGGCTACACCTTC.

This clonotype was observed a few times. The chain combines TRBV20-1 with TRBJ2-7; 8 nucleotides align to TRBD1. In germline, CDR1 is DFQATT, CDR2 SNEGSKA (reference sequence). With 6 bases clipped from V and 1 base from J, the junction kept 8 bases outside the gene matches. The CDR3 totals 14 residues. Written as DNA, the CDR3 is TGCAGTGCAACCGACAGGGGATTTTCCTACGAGCAGTACTTC. Its protein product is CSATDRGFSYEQYF.

This chain joins TRBV19 and TRBJ2-3; D call uncertain. CDR3 length equals 14 residues. Germline V gene data show CDR1 as LNHDA and CDR2 as SQIVND (reference sequence). The V end lost 3 bases, the J end lost 4 bases, and 11 bases lay between the germline ends. The CDR3: CASSIQQIPDTQYF. The CDR3 nucleotides read TGTGCCAGTAGTATCCAGCAGATTCCAGATACGCAGTATTTT.

The gene calls are TRBV7-9 and TRBJ1-1; no clear D. The CDR3 covers 16 residues. Deletions cut 4 bases from V and 5 bases from J, with 20 bases between. Germline lookup yields CDR1 SEHNR and CDR2 FQNEAQ (reference sequence). The CDR3 spells CASSSMGGWTSTEAFF. The CDR3 DNA is TGTGCCAGCAGCTCGATGGGAGGGTGGACGAGTACTGAAGCTTTCTTT. Using reference TRBV7-9 and TRBJ1-1 for the parts outside the CDR3, the full variable domain is DTGVSQNPRHKITKRGQNVTFRCDPISEHNRLYWYRQTLGQGPEFLTYFQNEAQLEKSRLLSDRFSAERPKGSFSTLEIQRTEQGDSAMYLCASSSMGGWTSTEAFFGQGTRLTVV.

Of note for this clonotype: The junction departs from the called germline gene at one end, perhaps through a read error. The CDR3 nucleotides read TGTGCCAGCAGCTCCCCCGGGACTAGCGCCCTCAGCTCCTACAAGGAGCAGTTCTTC. Its protein product is CASSSPGTSALSSYKEQFF. V and J are TRBV3-1 and TRBJ2-1; 10 bases line up with TRBD2. Germline V gene lookup returns CDR1 LGHDT and CDR2 YNNKEL (reference sequence). The CDR3 length is 19 residues.

This clonotype was seen at least ten times. This chain connects TRBV20-1 to TRBJ1-2; no clear D. CDR1 is DFQATT and CDR2 is SNEGSKA in the germline V gene (reference sequence). V was trimmed by 6 bases and J by 2 bases, leaving 7 bases between them. The CDR3 loop spans 11 amino acids. The CDR3 bases are TGCAGTGCCGGGGAGAACTATGGCTACACCTTC. Translation: CSAGENYGYTF.

This chain joins TRBV11-3 and TRBJ2-1; D is ambiguous. V lost 0 bases and J 6 bases, leaving 15 bases between the germline ends. The germline V gene has CDR1 SGHNT and CDR2 YENEEA. The length of the CDR3 is 16 residues. The DNA of the CDR3 is TGTGCCAGCAGCTTAGATGGTGGGTCCCGCGGCAATGAGCAGTTCTTC. Translated: CASSLDGGSRGNEQFF. The entire variable domain, with the rest obtained from reference TRBV11-3 and TRBJ2-1, is as follows: EAGVVQSPRYKIIEKKQPVAFWCNPISGHNTLYWYLQNLGQGPELLIRYENEEAVDDSQLPKDRFSAERLKGVDSTLKIQPAELGDSAVYLCASSLDGGSRGNEQFFGPGTRLTVL.

Many counts were recorded for this clonotype. A read error may be the cause here, since a much bigger clone is one base away. The J gene is TRBJ2-1, the V gene TRBV29-1; the match to TRBD1 covers 7 bases. The junction had 7 bases not matched to a gene; V was cut back by 4 bases and J by 4 bases. The CDR3 length is 14 residues. Germline V gene data show CDR1 as SQVTM and CDR2 as ANQGSEA. CDR3 protein: CSVGLRTGYNEQFF. The CDR3 DNA is TGCAGCGTTGGGCTGCGGACAGGTTACAATGAGCAGTTCTTC.

The V gene is TRBV12-3 or TRBV12-4, the J gene TRBJ2-1, with 11 bases fitting TRBD2. V dropped 8 bases and J dropped 7; count of bases not matched to a gene: 10. The CDR3 has 15 residues. The CDR3 DNA sequence: TGTGCCAGCGGATTGGGGCTAGCGGGAGGAAATGAGCAGTTCTTC. Its protein is CASGLGLAGGNEQFF.

This clonotype was found many times. A much larger clone lies a single base off, so this may be a read error. CDR3 coding DNA: TGTGCCAGCAGCTTAGGGGACTCCGCGCGGGAGCAGTACTTC. Encoded protein: CASSLGDSAREQYF. This sequence joins TRBV11-1 and TRBJ2-5; 7 bases are a match to TRBD2. The V gene end was trimmed by 1 base and the J gene end by 11 bases; junction bases not matched to a gene: 10. The CDR3 is 14 amino acids. Germline V gene lookup returns CDR1 SGHAT and CDR2 FQDESV (reference sequence).

V and J are TRBV7-9 and TRBJ2-7, with D perhaps matching TRBD2 (5 bases). CDR1 SEHNR and CDR2 FQNEAQ come from the germline V gene (reference sequence). The V gene lost 7 bases and the J gene lost 0 bases, with 22 bases spanning the gap. CDR3 length: 17 residues. The CDR3 spells CASIGTGLPGSSYEQYF. CDR3 sequence (DNA): TGTGCCAGCATCGGAACGGGCCTTCCGGGAAGCTCCTACGAGCAGTACTTC. The full variable domain, rest sourced from reference TRBV7-9 and TRBJ2-7, is DTGVSQNPRHKITKRGQNVTFRCDPISEHNRLYWYRQTLGQGPEFLTYFQNEAQLEKSRLLSDRFSAERPKGSFSTLEIQRTEQGDSAMYLCASIGTGLPGSSYEQYFGPGTRLTVT.

The chain recombines TRBV29-1 with TRBJ2-3; the D call may be TRBD1 or TRBD2 (9 bases each). Trimming left V 6 bases short and J 3 bases short, with 28 bases between. Germline assignment: CDR1 SQVTM and CDR2 ANQGSEA. The CDR3 consists of 18 residues. The CDR3 DNA reads as TGCAGCGTGCCCGGGACAGGGTTAGCGGGAGCCAAAACAGATACGCAGTATTTT. Residues: CSVPGTGLAGAKTDTQYF.

The chain carries TRBV11-1 and TRBJ2-5; perhaps D is TRBD1 or TRBD2 (5 bases each). The DNA end is a closer match to TRBJ2-7, so the J assignment may be wrong. The CDR3 sequence is 14 residues long. Germline CDR1 is SGHAT and CDR2 is FQDESV (reference sequence). CDR3 DNA sequence: TGTGCCAGCAGCCCTAGATGGGGGAACTGCGAGCAGTACTTC. Translated, it gives CASSPRWGNCEQYF.

The sample holds a few counts of this clonotype. V usage is TRBV28 and J usage is TRBJ1-5, with D possibly TRBD1 on 5 matching bases. This CDR3 is built from 16 residues. The V and J ends lost 5 bases and 0 bases respectively, with 14 bases between them. From germline, CDR1 is MDHEN and CDR2 SYDVKM. The CDR3 loop reads CASSTPGTISNQPQHF. DNA of the CDR3: TGTGCCAGCAGTACCCCCGGGACGATTAGCAATCAGCCCCAGCATTTT.

Notes on this clonotype: A single base separates this from a much larger clone, so it may be a read error. The genes are TRBV10-3 and TRBJ2-7, with 11 bases fitting TRBD2. The CDR3 has 18 amino acids. CDR1 is ENHRY and CDR2 is SYGVKD in the germline V gene. The CDR3: CAVSGSGTSGQSSYEQYF. The DNA of the CDR3 is TGTGCCGTCAGTGGATCGGGGACTAGCGGCCAGAGCTCCTACGAGCAGTACTTC.

The rearrangement uses TRBV6-6 and TRBJ2-2, with D unresolved. CDR1 is MNHNY, CDR2 SVGAGI, per germline (reference sequence). The CDR3 is 13 amino acids. V lost 2 bases and J lost 3, with 4 bases in between. The CDR3 DNA sequence: TGTGCCAGCAGTTACGGTTACACCGGGGAGCTGTTTTTT. Its protein product is CASSYGYTGELFF.

This clonotype turned up a few times. The CDR3 spells CASSFGSRTTDTQYF. CDR3 sequence (DNA): TGTGCCAGCAGTTTCGGTAGCAGGACAACAGATACGCAGTATTTT. This chain joins TRBV27 and TRBJ2-3; weak D call: TRBD1 (5 bases). This CDR3 is 15 amino acids long. Germline assignment: CDR1 MNHEY and CDR2 SMNVEV (reference sequence). With 3 bases removed from V and 3 bases from J, the gap between germline ends came to 13 bases.

This clonotype was found many times. The rearrangement uses TRBV12-3 or TRBV12-4 and TRBJ2-7; D gene uncertain. The CDR3 spans 12 residues. V was shortened by 5 bases and J by 3 bases, with 8 bases between the two germline ends. The CDR3 DNA is TGTGCCAGCAGTACGGAGCTCTACGAGCAGTACTTC. As protein: CASSTELYEQYF.

This sequence joins TRBV3-1 and TRBJ2-2; perhaps TRBD2 as D (6 bases). Germline V lookup: CDR1 LGHDT, CDR2 YNNKEL (reference sequence). Trimming pared 1 base from V and 12 bases from J, leaving 21 bases between. The CDR3 runs 16 residues. CDR3 protein: CASSQAQGTGIRQLFF. CDR3 DNA sequence: TGTGCCAGCAGCCAAGCACAAGGGACTGGTATCCGTCAGCTGTTTTTT.

V is TRBV14 and J is TRBJ2-4; TRBD1 matches at 10 bases. The J call may be faulty, since TRBJ2-7 better matches the DNA end. The length of the CDR3 is 17 residues. Germline V lookup: CDR1 SGHDN, CDR2 FVKESK. CDR3 sequence: CASSQRLRDRGIDEQYF. The CDR3 nucleotides are TGTGCCAGCAGCCAACGACTTCGGGACAGGGGAATTGACGAGCAGTACTTC.

This clonotype was found a few times. This chain connects TRBV5-1 to TRBJ2-7, with D perhaps being TRBD1 or TRBD2 (5 bases each). The CDR3 totals 17 residues. CDR1 and CDR2 from the germline V gene are SGHRS and YFSETQ. Trimming shortened V by 0 bases and J by 3 bases, and 19 bases separated the two germline ends. The CDR3 protein is CASSLDSSGTGLYEQYF. The CDR3 DNA follows: TGCGCCAGCAGCTTGGACTCCTCCGGGACCGGACTCTACGAGCAGTACTTC.

The chain carries TRBV25-1 and TRBJ2-7; D remains ambiguous. Germline V gives CDR1 MGHDK, CDR2 SYGVNS. Trimming stripped 6 bases from V and 7 bases from J, with 16 bases between. The CDR3 totals 13 residues. The CDR3 DNA follows: TGTGCCAGCAGCGATTCAGTCTACAATGAGCAGTACTTC. It translates to CASSDSVYNEQYF.

Only a few counts were recorded for this clonotype. CDR3 sequence (DNA): TGCGCCAGCAGCCCACAGGGATCCCCTAACTATGGCTACACCTTC. Translating gives CASSPQGSPNYGYTF. The gene calls are TRBV5-1 and TRBJ1-2; D perhaps matches TRBD1 (6 bases). Germline lookup yields CDR1 SGHRS and CDR2 YFSETQ. Trimming took off 4 bases at V and 0 bases at J, with 13 bases between the two ends. The CDR3 runs to 15 residues.

This clonotype was counted ten times or more. The V and J genes are TRBV15 and TRBJ2-5; possibly TRBD1 for D (5 bases). V dropped 2 bases and J dropped 3 bases, with 16 bases sitting between them. This CDR3 spans 16 amino acids. Germline CDR1 reads LNHNV; CDR2 reads YYDKDF (reference sequence). CDR3 loop: CATSRPRGKDKETQYF. CDR3 DNA sequence: TGTGCCACCAGCAGACCTCGAGGAAAGGACAAAGAGACCCAGTACTTC.

The J gene is TRBJ2-3, the V gene TRBV7-3; the match to TRBD2 covers 13 bases. The CDR3 is 15 amino acids. Germline V lookup: CDR1 SGHTA, CDR2 FQGTGA. V trimming: 2 bases; J trimming: 7 bases; junction bases outside the gene matches: 3. In DNA, the CDR3 is TGTGCCAGCAGCTTAGGGACTAGCGGGGTATATACGCAGTATTTT. The encoded protein is CASSLGTSGVYTQYF.

This clonotype was seen a few times. The chain employs TRBV4-2 and TRBJ2-1; 10 nucleotides line up with TRBD2. CDR3 length: 18 residues. V gave up 0 bases and J gave up 8 bases; unmatched junction bases: 13. The germline V gene encodes CDR1 LGHNA and CDR2 YNFKEQ. As DNA, the CDR3 is TGTGCCAGCAGCCAAGACCCTAGCGGGAGTCCCCAGGCCGATGAGCAGTTCTTC. Protein: CASSQDPSGSPQADEQFF.

In this sample, this clonotype turned up a few times. The V call is TRBV12-3 or TRBV12-4, the J call TRBJ2-7; TRBD2 might be the D (6 bases). With 6 bases removed from V and 2 bases from J, the gap between germline ends came to 8 bases. CDR3 size: 12 residues. CDR3 sequence reads: CASSRTTYEQYF. The CDR3 coding sequence is TGTGCCAGCAGCCGGACTACCTACGAGCAGTACTTC.

This clonotype showed up just a few times. J is TRBJ1-2 and V is TRBV28; D is unclear. This CDR3 comprises 12 residues. Germline-derived CDR1 and CDR2 are MDHEN and SYDVKM. V was cut by 3 bases and J by 5 bases, with 7 bases left in between. DNA of the CDR3: TGTGCCAGCAGTTTCGCAGTTTATGGCTACACCTTC. It translates to CASSFAVYGYTF.

This clonotype was counted only a few times. This rearrangement joins TRBV13 to TRBJ2-2; D remains unclear. Per the germline V gene, CDR1 is PRHDT and CDR2 is FYEKMQ (reference sequence). Trimming shortened V by 7 bases and J by 4 bases, and 13 bases separated the two germline ends. The CDR3 length is 14 residues. The CDR3 region is CASTRTPGTGELFF. CDR3 nucleotide sequence: TGTGCCAGCACCAGGACGCCCGGCACCGGGGAGCTGTTTTTT.

This clonotype was found many times. V and J are TRBV5-1 and TRBJ2-4; D remains unclear. Trimming pared 5 bases from V and 12 bases from J, leaving 18 bases between. The CDR3 covers 13 residues. Germline CDR1 and CDR2: SGHRS and YFSETQ. The CDR3 DNA follows: TGCGCCAGCAGTCTCTCTCCCCTAACTAATCAGTACTTC. Amino acid sequence: CASSLSPLTNQYF.